Described below is a single TCR beta chain sequence and its context. Its target is not known. This specimen comes from a study of radiotherapy plus CTLA-4 blockade in lung cancer. Study in general: Around 18% of patients responded objectively, and roughly 31% achieved disease control.

Participants had chemo-refractory metastatic non-small-cell lung cancer and were treated with focal radiation plus ipilimumab CTLA-4 blockade. The assay was immunoSEQ multiplex PCR, and TCRdb's table has in-frame clones only and misses some. The table includes roughly 100,000 clones, roughly 84% detected once. Study conclusions and caveats: Expansion in blood of tumor-derived TCR clones was seen after radiotherapy plus ipilimumab. Early blood T cell clone dynamics, with interferon-beta, were reported to best predict response.

V lost 4 bases to trimming and J lost 5 bases, with 17 bases between them. This CDR3 is 15 amino acids long. The germline CDR1 and CDR2 sequences are SGHVS and FNYEAQ. This TCR derives from a human donor with non-small cell lung cancer that progressed on radiotherapy plus ipilimumab. Some clones in this sample may be carry-over from other donors' samples. Sequencing used peripheral blood, obtained from a patient treated with radiotherapy plus ipilimumab. The rearrangement uses TRBV7-6 and TRBJ1-1, with D perhaps matching TRBD1 (5 bases). CDR3 sequence reads: CASSSTSGGKTEAFF. The CDR3 bases are TGTGCCAGCAGCTCAACTAGCGGGGGAAAGACTGAAGCTTTCTTT.